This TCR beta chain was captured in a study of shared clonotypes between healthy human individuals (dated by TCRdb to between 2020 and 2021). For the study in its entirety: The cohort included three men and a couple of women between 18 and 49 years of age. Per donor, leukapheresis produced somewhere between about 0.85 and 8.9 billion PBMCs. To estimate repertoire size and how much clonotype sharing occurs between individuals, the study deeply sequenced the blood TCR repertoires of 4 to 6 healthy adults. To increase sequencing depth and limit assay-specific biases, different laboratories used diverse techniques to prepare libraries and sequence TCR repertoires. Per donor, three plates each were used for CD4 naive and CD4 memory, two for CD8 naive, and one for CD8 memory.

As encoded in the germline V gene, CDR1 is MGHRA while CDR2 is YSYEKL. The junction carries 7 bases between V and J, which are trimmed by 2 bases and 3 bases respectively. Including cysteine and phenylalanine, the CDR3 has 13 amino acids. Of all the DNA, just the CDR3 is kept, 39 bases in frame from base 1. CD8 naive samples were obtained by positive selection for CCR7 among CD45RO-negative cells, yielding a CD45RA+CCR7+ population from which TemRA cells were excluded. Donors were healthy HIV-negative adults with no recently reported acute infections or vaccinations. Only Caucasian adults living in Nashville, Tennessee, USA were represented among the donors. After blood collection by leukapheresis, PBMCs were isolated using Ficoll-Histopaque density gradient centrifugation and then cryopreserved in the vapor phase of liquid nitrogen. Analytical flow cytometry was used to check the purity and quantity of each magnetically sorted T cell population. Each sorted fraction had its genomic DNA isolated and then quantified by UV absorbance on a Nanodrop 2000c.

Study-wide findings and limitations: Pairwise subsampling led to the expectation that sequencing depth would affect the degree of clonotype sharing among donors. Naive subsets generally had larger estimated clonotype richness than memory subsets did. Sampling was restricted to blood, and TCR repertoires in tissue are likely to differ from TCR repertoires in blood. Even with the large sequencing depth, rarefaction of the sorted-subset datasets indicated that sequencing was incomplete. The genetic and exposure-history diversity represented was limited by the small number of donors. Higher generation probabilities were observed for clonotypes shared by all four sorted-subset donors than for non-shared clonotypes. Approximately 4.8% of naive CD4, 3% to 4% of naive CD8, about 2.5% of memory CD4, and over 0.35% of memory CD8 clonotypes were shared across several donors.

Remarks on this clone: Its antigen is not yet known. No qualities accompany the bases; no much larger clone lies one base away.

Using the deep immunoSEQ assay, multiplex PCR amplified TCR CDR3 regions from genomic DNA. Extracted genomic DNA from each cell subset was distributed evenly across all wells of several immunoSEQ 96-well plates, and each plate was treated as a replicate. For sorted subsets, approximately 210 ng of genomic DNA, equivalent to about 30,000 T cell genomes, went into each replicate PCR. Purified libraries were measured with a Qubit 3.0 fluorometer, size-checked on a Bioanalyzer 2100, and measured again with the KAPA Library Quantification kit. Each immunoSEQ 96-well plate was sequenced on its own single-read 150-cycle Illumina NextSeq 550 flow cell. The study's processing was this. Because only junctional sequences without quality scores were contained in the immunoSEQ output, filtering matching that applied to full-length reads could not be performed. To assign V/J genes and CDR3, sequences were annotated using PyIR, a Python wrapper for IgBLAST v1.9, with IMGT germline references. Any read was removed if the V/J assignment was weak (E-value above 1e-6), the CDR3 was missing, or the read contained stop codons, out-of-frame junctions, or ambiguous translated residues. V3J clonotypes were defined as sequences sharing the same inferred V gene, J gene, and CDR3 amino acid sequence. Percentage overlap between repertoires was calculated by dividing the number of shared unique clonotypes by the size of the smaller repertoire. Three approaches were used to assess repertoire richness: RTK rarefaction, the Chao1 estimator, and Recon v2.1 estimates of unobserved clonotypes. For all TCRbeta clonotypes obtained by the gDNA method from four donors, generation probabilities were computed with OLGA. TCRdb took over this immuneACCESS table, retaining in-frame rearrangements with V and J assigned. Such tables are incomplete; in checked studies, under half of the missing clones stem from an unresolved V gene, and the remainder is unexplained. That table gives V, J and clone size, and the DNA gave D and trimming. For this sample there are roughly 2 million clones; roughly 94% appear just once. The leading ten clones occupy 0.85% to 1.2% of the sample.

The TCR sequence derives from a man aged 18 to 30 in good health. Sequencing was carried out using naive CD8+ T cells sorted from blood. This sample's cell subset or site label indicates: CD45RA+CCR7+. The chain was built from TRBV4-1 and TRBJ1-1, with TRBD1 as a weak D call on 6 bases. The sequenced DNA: TGCGCCAGCAGCCAAACAGGGTACACTGAAGCTTTCTTT. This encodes CASSQTGYTEAFF.